The clone carrying this T cell receptor (beta chain) appeared a single time. Trimming cost V 10 bases and J 2 bases, with 12 bases left between them. CDR1 ENHRY and CDR2 SYGVKD come from the germline V gene. CDR3 length: 13 residues. This sample was taken from a study of blood T cell repertoires in COVID-19. On the study more broadly: The origin of the acute and convalescent COVID-19 samples was the United States, Italy and Spain. Sources were T cells, B-cell-depleted T cells, or PBMCs; the material itself was cDNA or gDNA.

Seattle patients were enrolled during active infection and followed longitudinally. The authors' processing: Quantification of nucleated cells was approximated via reference gene primer amplification. Profiled with immunoSEQ multiplex PCR; TCRdb holds only in-frame clones, not every one. The V and J calls and clone size come from that table; D and trimming were worked out from the DNA. The sample includes some 180,000 clones, 70% to 80% of them seen just once. The chain joins TRBV10-3 to TRBJ1-5; D not resolved. Sequencing was performed on peripheral blood. The receptor was isolated from a woman between 35 and 50 years old with COVID-19, enrolled during active disease. The CDR3 sequence is CATDAQGNQPQHF. CDR3 DNA sequence: TGTGCCACCGATGCGCAGGGCAATCAGCCCCAGCATTTT.